The 19 T cell receptor beta chains presented below share a single source sample, sequenced in a study of post-analysis software for immune sequencing data. Unique molecular identifiers were present in the TCR beta cDNA libraries. TCRdb independently ran MiXCR on the PCR reads; one entry per CDR3 protein. The data hold hundreds of thousands of distinct CDR3 sequences, with about 53% observed a single time. These receptors' antigens are unknown. Study-wide results and limits: TRBV5-6, TRBV5-1 and TRBV20-1 were among five TRBV segments more frequent in patients than controls.

The sequencing sample was made of blood. The receptor set was obtained from a girl under 18 with multiple sclerosis.

This clonotype came up a few times. The rearrangement joins TRBV7-9 to TRBJ1-2; D unclear. Germline V lookup: CDR1 SEHNR, CDR2 FQNEAQ (reference sequence). CDR3 length: 15 residues. V lost 5 bases to trimming and J lost 5 bases, with 18 bases between them. CDR3 DNA: TGTGCCAGCAGCCACCTGACGGGGAGAATATATGGCTACACCTTC. It yields the protein CASSHLTGRIYGYTF.

The gene calls are TRBV10-3 and TRBJ1-1, with unresolved D. V was pared by 0 bases and J by 1 base, with 9 bases between. The CDR3 sequence is 15 residues long. CDR1 and CDR2 (germline): ENHRY, SYGVKD. CDR3 DNA sequence: TGTGCCATCAGTGAGTCGCCGGGCCCGAACACTGAAGCTTTCTTT. It is translated as CAISESPGPNTEAFF.

The chain employs TRBV29-1 and TRBJ2-3; D is uncertain. CDR1 is SQVTM, CDR2 ANQGSEA, per germline. The CDR3 contains 11 residues. The CDR3 region has the DNA TGCAGTAGTGCTAGCACAGATACGCAGTATTTT. Translated, it gives CSSASTDTQYF.

This clonotype has a single count. This chain uses TRBV9 with TRBJ2-7; TRBD2 aligns across 8 bases. Trimming cost V 0 bases and J 3 bases; bases outside gene matches: 5. Germline V gene lookup returns CDR1 SGDLS and CDR2 YYNGEE. The CDR3 extends over 15 amino acids. The CDR3 DNA reads as TGTGCCAGCAGCGTAGAGGCAGCGGGGGTCTACGAGCAGTACTTC. Its translation: CASSVEAAGVYEQYF.

The V call is TRBV5-6, the J call TRBJ2-4; 9 bases agree with TRBD2. This CDR3 contains 16 residues. The germline CDR1 and CDR2 sequences are SGHDT and YYEEEE. J was trimmed by 4 bases and V by 4 bases; bases with no gene match: 9. Written as DNA, the CDR3 is TGTGCCAGCAGCGGGGACTTTAGCGGGAGAAAAAACATTCAGTACTTC. Residues: CASSGDFSGRKNIQYF.

This clonotype was detected only a few times. This rearrangement joins TRBV20-1 to TRBJ2-6; 8 bases are a match to TRBD2. Germline-derived CDR1 and CDR2 are DFQATT and SNEGSKA (reference sequence). The CDR3 consists of 17 residues. With V trimmed by 4 bases and J by 2 bases, 10 bases remained unmatched. CDR3 residues: CSAKGPAGEPGANVLTF. The CDR3, as DNA: TGCAGTGCTAAAGGGCCAGCGGGAGAGCCTGGGGCCAACGTCCTGACTTTC.

V usage is TRBV7-9 and J usage is TRBJ1-5; TRBD1 might be the D (6 bases). The CDR3 contains 13 residues. Germline assignment: CDR1 SEHNR and CDR2 FQNEAQ (reference sequence). V gave up 5 bases and J gave up 7 bases, with 12 bases separating them. CDR3 sequence (DNA): TGTGCCAGCAGCCCCAGGGGAGAACAGCCCCAGCATTTT. Translated: CASSPRGEQPQHF.

The V and J genes are TRBV5-1 and TRBJ1-1, with D uncertain. Germline lookup yields CDR1 SGHRS and CDR2 YFSETQ. The V end lost 0 bases, the J end lost 1 base, and 10 bases lay between the germline ends. There are 15 residues in the CDR3. The CDR3 sequence is CASSLGPTENTEAFF. Written as DNA, the CDR3 is TGCGCCAGCAGCTTGGGGCCCACCGAGAACACTGAAGCTTTCTTT.

This rearrangement joins TRBV5-1 to TRBJ2-1, with D possibly being TRBD1 or TRBD2 (5 bases each). V lost 2 bases, J lost 6 bases, and 12 bases lay in between. The CDR3 loop spans 14 amino acids. In germline, CDR1 is SGHRS, CDR2 YFSETQ. The CDR3 region has the DNA TGCGCCAGCAGCTTCCCCGGGACGGGCAATGAGCAGTTCTTC. It translates to CASSFPGTGNEQFF.

The gene calls are TRBV5-1 and TRBJ2-5, with D unclear. In germline, CDR1 is SGHRS, CDR2 YFSETQ. The CDR3 length is 17 residues. V lost 0 bases, J lost 1 base, and 16 bases lay in between. The CDR3 nucleotides read TGCGCCAGCAGCTTGGTTGGGCCACGGACGACCCAAGAGACCCAGTACTTC. It yields the protein CASSLVGPRTTQETQYF.

The genes are TRBV27 and TRBJ2-3; TRBD2 aligns across 14 bases. This CDR3 is built from 21 residues. Unmatched junction bases numbered 17, after V lost 4 bases and J lost 2 bases. Germline CDR1 and CDR2: MNHEY and SMNVEV (reference sequence). CDR3 nucleotides: TGTGCCAGCAGTTCAAGGGGGACTAGCGGGAGTCTCCTCCCCCTCACAGATACGCAGTATTTT. Its translation is CASSSRGTSGSLLPLTDTQYF.

Only a few counts were recorded for this clonotype. The rearrangement uses TRBV29-1 and TRBJ2-7; 10 positions match TRBD2. CDR1 is SQVTM and CDR2 is ANQGSEA in the germline V gene. CDR3 size: 14 residues. The V and J ends lost 2 bases and 0 bases, in that order; junction bases with no gene match: 1. CDR3 protein: CSVEQRGGSYEQYF. CDR3 coding DNA: TGCAGCGTTGAACAGCGGGGGGGCTCCTACGAGCAGTACTTC.

This chain links TRBV20-1 with TRBJ2-7, with D tentatively TRBD2 (6 bases). CDR1 and CDR2 from the germline V gene are DFQATT and SNEGSKA (reference sequence). This CDR3 has 13 residues. Trimming shortened V by 0 bases and J by 6 bases, and 12 bases separated the two germline ends. The CDR3 DNA follows: TGCAGTGCTAGAGATCCCCGGAGGGGCGAGCAGTACTTC. Translating gives CSARDPRRGEQYF.

The V gene is TRBV6-6, the J gene TRBJ1-2; D may be TRBD1 (6 bases). The CDR3 is 16 residues long. Looked up from germline, CDR1 is MNHNY and CDR2 is SVGAGI (reference sequence). Trimming took off 5 bases at V and 0 bases at J, with 16 bases between the two ends. This chain's CDR3 is CASSNPPGHPNYGYTF. CDR3 DNA sequence: TGTGCCAGCAGTAACCCGCCGGGACACCCTAACTATGGCTACACCTTC.

A few counts support this clonotype. This chain links TRBV24-1 with TRBJ2-1; TRBD2 aligns across 8 bases. The length of the CDR3 is 15 residues. Unmatched junction bases numbered 9, after V lost 6 bases and J lost 6 bases. In germline, CDR1 is KGHDR, CDR2 SFDVKD. CDR3 coding DNA: TGTGCCACCAGTTCAAGCCTAGCGGGTTTCAATGAGCAGTTCTTC. Translating gives CATSSSLAGFNEQFF.

As to this clonotype: An end of the junction does not agree with germline; a read error may underlie this. The chain uses TRBV4-1 and TRBJ2-2; maybe TRBD1 (6 bases). The germline gives CDR1 MGHRA, CDR2 YSYEKL. The CDR3 spans 16 residues. CDR3 sequence reads: CASSDRSGVYTGERFF. As DNA, the CDR3 is TGCGCCAGCAGCGATAGATCAGGGGTCTACACCGGGGAGCGGTTTTTT.

There are a few counts of this clonotype. J is TRBJ2-7 and V is TRBV4-1; TRBD1 or TRBD2 may be the D gene (5 bases each). The end of the DNA fits TRBJ2-5 better, so the J call may be wrong. This CDR3 has 15 residues. Germline lookup yields CDR1 MGHRA and CDR2 YSYEKL. The CDR3 is CASSQGQRAGETQYF. CDR3 DNA: TGCGCCAGCAGCCAAGGACAGAGGGCGGGCGAGACCCAGTACTTC.

This clonotype was observed a few times. The chain has TRBV6-1 and TRBJ2-1; a weak D match, TRBD2 (5 bases). V was cut by 5 bases and J by 12 bases, with 17 bases left in between. The germline V gene has CDR1 MNHNS and CDR2 SASEGT. The CDR3 runs to 13 residues. DNA for the CDR3: TGTGCCAGCAGTTTTTCATTCCGGGAAGGGCAGTTCTTC. Protein: CASSFSFREGQFF.

This clonotype was counted ten times or more. J is TRBJ2-5 and V is TRBV29-1; 7 nucleotides agree with TRBD2. The tail of the sequence fits TRBJ2-7 better, so the J call may be wrong. Germline CDR1 reads SQVTM; CDR2 reads ANQGSEA. The CDR3 covers 12 residues. DNA for the CDR3: TGCAGCGTCCGCCCTGGGGGGGACGAGCAGTACTTC. Its protein product is CSVRPGGDEQYF.